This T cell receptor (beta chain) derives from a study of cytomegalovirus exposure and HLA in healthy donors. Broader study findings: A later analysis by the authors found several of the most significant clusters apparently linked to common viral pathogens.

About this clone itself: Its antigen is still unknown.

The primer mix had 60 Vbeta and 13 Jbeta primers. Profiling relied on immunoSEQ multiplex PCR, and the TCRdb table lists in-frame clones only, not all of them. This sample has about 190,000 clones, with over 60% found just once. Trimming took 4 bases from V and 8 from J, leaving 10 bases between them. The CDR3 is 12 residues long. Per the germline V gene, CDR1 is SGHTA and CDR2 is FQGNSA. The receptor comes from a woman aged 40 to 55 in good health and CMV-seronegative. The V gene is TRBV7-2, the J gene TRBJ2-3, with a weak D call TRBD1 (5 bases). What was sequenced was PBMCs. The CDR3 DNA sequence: TGTGCCAGCAGCTCCATGGGGCCTACGCAGTATTTT. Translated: CASSSMGPTQYF.